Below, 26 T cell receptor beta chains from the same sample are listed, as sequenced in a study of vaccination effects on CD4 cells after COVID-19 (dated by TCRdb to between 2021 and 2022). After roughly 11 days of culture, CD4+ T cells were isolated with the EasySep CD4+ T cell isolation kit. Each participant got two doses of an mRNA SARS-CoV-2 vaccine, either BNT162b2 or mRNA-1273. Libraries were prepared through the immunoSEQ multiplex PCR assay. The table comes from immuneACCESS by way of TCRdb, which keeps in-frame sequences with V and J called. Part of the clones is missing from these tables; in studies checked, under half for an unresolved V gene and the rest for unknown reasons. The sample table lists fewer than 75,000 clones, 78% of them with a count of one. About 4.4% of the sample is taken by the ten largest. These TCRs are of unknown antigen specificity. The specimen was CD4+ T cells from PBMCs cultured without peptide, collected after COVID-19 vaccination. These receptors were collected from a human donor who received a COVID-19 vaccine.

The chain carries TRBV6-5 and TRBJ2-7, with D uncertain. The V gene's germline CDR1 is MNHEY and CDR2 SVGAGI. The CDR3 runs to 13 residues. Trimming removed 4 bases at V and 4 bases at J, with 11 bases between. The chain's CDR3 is CASSSRSPYEQYF. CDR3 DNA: TGTGCCAGCAGTTCCCGGAGCCCTTACGAGCAGTACTTC.

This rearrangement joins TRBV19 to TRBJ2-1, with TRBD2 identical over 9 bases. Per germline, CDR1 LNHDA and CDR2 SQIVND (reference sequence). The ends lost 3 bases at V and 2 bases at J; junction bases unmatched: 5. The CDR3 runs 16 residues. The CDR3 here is CASSMGLAGPYNEQFF. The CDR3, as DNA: TGTGCCAGTAGTATGGGGCTAGCGGGGCCCTACAATGAGCAGTTCTTC.

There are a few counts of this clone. This CDR3 reads CASREGSYGYTF. CDR3 sequence (DNA): TGTGCCAGCAGGGAGGGATCCTATGGCTACACCTTC. The rearrangement joins TRBV2 to TRBJ1-2, with D uncertain. CDR3 length: 12 amino acids. Trimming took 6 bases from V and 4 from J, leaving 9 bases between them. Germline-derived CDR1 and CDR2 are SNHLY and FYNNEI.

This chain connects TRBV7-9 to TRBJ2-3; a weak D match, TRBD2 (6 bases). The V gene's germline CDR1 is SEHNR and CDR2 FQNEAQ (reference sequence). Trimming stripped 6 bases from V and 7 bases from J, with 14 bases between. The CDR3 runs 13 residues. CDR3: CASSSGGLNTQYF. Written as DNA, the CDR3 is TGTGCCAGCAGTTCTGGGGGGTTGAATACGCAGTATTTT.

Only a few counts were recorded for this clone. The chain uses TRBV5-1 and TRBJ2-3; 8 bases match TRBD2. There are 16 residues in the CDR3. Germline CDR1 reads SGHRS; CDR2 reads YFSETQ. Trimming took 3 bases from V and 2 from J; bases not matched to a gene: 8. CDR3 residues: CASSSRTSGLTDTQYF. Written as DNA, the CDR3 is TGCGCCAGCAGCTCACGAACTAGCGGACTCACAGATACGCAGTATTTT.

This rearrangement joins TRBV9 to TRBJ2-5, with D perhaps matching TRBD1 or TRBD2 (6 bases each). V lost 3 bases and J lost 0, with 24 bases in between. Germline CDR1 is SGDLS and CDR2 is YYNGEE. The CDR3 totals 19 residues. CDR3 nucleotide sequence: TGTGCCAGCAGCGCCCCCTTTAGGGGGAGGCGTGACCACCAAGAGACCCAGTACTTC. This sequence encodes CASSAPFRGRRDHQETQYF.

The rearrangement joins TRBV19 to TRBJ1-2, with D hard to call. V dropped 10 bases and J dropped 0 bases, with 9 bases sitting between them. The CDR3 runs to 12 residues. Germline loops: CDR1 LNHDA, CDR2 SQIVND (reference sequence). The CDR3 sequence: CATSPPNYGYTF. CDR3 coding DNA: TGTGCCACCAGCCCACCTAACTATGGCTACACCTTC.

CDR3 in amino acids: CASSVGQNYGYTF. CDR3 nucleotides: TGTGCCAGCAGTGTCGGACAGAACTATGGCTACACCTTC. This chain connects TRBV2 to TRBJ1-2, with D perhaps TRBD1 (6 bases). CDR1 and CDR2 from the germline V gene are SNHLY and FYNNEI. There are 13 residues in the CDR3. V was pared by 4 bases and J by 2 bases, with 8 bases between.

The CDR3 region is CASSQEGQAVGELFF. Written as DNA, the CDR3 is TGCGCCAGCAGCCAAGAGGGCCAGGCCGTCGGGGAGCTGTTTTTT. V gene TRBV4-1 combines with J gene TRBJ2-2; D is uncertain. V lost 0 bases to trimming and J lost 7 bases, with 12 bases between them. Germline V gene data show CDR1 as MGHRA and CDR2 as YSYEKL. The CDR3 has 15 residues.

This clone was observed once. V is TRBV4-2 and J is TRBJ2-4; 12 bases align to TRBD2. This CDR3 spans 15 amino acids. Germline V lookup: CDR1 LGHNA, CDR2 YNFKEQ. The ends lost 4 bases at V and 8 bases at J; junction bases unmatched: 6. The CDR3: CASSPRTSGTDIQYF. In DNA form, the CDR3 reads TGTGCCAGCAGCCCCCGGACTAGCGGGACGGACATTCAGTACTTC.

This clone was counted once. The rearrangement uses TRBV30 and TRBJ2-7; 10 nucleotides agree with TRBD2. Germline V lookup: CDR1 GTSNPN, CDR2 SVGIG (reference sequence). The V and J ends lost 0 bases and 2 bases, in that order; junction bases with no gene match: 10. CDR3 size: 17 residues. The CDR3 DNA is TGTGCCTGGAGTGTAAGGGTCTCTCTAGCGGGGGCCTACGAGCAGTACTTC. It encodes CAWSVRVSLAGAYEQYF.

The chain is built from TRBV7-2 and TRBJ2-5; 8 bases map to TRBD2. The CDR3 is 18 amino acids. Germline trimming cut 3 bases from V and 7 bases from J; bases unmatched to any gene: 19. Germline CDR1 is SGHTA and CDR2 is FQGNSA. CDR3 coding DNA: TGTGCCAGCAGCTTTGTCGGGAGGGCCCAAGGGGCCGGGGGGACCCAGTACTTC. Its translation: CASSFVGRAQGAGGTQYF.

DNA of the CDR3: TGTGCCAGTAGTATACGTCCTAGCGGGAGCAATGAGCAGTTCTTC. Protein product: CASSIRPSGSNEQFF. The chain joins TRBV19 to TRBJ2-1; 10 nucleotides align to TRBD2. J was trimmed by 6 bases and V by 2 bases; bases with no gene match: 4. The CDR3 consists of 15 residues. Germline V gives CDR1 LNHDA, CDR2 SQIVND (reference sequence).

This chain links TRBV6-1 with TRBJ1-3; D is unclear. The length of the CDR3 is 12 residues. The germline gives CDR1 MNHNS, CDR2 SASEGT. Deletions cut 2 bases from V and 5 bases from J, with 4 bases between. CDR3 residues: CASSETRNTIYF. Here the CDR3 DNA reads TGTGCCAGCAGTGAAACAAGAAACACCATATATTTT.

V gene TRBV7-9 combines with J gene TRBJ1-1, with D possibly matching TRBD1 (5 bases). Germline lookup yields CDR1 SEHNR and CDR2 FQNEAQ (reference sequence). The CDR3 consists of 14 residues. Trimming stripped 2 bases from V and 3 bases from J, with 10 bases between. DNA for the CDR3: TGTGCCAGCAGCTTATCAGGGTCCCACACTGAAGCTTTCTTT. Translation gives CASSLSGSHTEAFF.

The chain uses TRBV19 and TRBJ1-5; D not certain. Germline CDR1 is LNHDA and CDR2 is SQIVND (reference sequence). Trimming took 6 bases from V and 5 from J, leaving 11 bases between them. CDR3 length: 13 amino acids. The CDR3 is CASSQDTYQPQHF. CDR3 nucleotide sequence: TGTGCCAGTAGCCAAGACACCTATCAGCCCCAGCATTTT.

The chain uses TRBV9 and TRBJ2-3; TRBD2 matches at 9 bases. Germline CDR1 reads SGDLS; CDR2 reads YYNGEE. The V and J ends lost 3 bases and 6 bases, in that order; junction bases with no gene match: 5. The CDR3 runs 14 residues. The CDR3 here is CASSARTSVDTQYF. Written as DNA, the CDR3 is TGTGCCAGCAGCGCCCGGACTAGCGTCGATACGCAGTATTTT.

The CDR3 coding sequence is TGCAGCGTTTCCCCCCTTGGGTCCTACAATGAGCAGTTCTTC. Protein sequence: CSVSPLGSYNEQFF. V is TRBV29-1 and J is TRBJ2-1; D is undetermined. The CDR3 contains 14 residues. Per germline, CDR1 SQVTM and CDR2 ANQGSEA. The V end was cut by 5 bases, the J end by 1 base, with 12 bases between.

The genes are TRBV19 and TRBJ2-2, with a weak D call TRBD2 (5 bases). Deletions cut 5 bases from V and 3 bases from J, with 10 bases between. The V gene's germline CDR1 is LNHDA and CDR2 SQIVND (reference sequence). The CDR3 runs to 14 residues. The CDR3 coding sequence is TGTGCCAGTAGTGCCCGGACTTACACCGGGGAGCTGTTTTTT. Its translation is CASSARTYTGELFF.

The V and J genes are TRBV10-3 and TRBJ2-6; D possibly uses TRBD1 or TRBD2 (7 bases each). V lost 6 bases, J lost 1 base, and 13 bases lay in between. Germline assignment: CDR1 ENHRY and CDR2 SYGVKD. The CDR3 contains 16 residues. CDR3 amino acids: CAISPGGGSGANVLTF. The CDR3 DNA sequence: TGTGCCATCAGCCCAGGGGGGGGTTCTGGGGCCAACGTCCTGACTTTC.

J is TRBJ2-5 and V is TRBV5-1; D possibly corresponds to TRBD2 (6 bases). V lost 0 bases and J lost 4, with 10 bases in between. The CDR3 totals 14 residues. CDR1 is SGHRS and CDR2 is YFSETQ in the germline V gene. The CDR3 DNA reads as TGCGCCAGCAGCTTGGGCGGGGTCCGAGAGACCCAGTACTTC. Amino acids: CASSLGGVRETQYF.

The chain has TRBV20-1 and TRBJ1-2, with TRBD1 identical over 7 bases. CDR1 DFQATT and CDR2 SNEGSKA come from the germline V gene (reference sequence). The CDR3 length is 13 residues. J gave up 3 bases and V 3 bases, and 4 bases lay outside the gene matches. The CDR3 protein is CSASPQGDYGYTF. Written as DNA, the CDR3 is TGCAGTGCTAGTCCCCAGGGGGACTATGGCTACACCTTC.

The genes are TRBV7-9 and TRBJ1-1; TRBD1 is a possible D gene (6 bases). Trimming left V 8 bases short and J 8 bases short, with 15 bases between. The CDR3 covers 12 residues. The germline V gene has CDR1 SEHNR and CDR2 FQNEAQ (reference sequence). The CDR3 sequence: CASGGRTPEAFF. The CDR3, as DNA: TGTGCCAGCGGGGGCAGGACACCCGAAGCTTTCTTT.

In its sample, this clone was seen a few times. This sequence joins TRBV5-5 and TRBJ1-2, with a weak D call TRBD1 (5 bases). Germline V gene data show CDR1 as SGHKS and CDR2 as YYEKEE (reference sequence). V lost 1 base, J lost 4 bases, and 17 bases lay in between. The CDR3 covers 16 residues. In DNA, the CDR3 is TGTGCCAGCAGCTTGACCCCCAGCCCAGGGCTCTATGGCTACACCTTC. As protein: CASSLTPSPGLYGYTF. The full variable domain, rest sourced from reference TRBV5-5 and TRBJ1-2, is DAGVTQSPTHLIKTRGQQVTLRCSPISGHKSVSWYQQVLGQGPQFIFQYYEKEERGRGNFPDRFSARQFPNYSSELNVNALLLGDSALYLCASSLTPSPGLYGYTFGSGTRLTVV.

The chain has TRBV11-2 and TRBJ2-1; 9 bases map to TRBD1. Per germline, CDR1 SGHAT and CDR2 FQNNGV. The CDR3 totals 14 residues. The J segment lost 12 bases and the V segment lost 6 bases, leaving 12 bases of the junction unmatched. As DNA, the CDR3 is TGTGCCAGCAGTCCGGGACAGGGAGGGGCTAGGCAGTTCTTC. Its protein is CASSPGQGGARQFF.

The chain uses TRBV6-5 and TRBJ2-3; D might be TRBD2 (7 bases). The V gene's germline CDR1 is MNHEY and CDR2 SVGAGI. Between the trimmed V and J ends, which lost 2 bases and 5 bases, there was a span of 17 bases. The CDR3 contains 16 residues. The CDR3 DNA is TGTGCCAGCAGTTACGTTTTGGGGGGGCGGGGAGATACGCAGTATTTT. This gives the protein CASSYVLGGRGDTQYF.